The sequence of this T cell receptor beta chain was determined in a study of response to subunit inactivated influenza vaccine (dated by TCRdb to about 2018). Regarding the complete study: Deep quantitative T cell receptor repertoire profiling was used in the study to track responses to a trivalent subunit inactivated influenza vaccine. On the study overall, not on this receptor specifically: The authors proposed that each seasonal influenza vaccination may bring in only a limited number of new T cells.

This clonotype has just a few counts. Its binding antigen is unknown. Nothing much larger sits one base from this clone, and base qualities are not available. V ends up 4 bases short and J 3 bases short, with an unmatched junction base count of 11. The CDR3, from cysteine to phenylalanine, totals 17 residues. Here the CDR3 DNA is all that survives: 51 bases in frame from base 1. Looking up the germline V gene yields CDR1 SGHRS and CDR2 YFSETQ. The protocol used for the library was RT-PCR. TCRdb shows the sequencer as Illumina HiSeq 2500. The raw public reads went through TCRdb reprocessing: fastp at Q25, MiXCR clone calling, in-frame beta chains kept. Here each entry gathers all rows of one CDR3 protein and keeps the most common genes and DNA. The sample data list 650,000 to 800,000 distinct CDR3 sequences, and around 13% of these were observed just once. Around 7.3% of the sample is in the top ten clones.

The V gene is TRBV5-1 and the J gene is TRBJ2-3; 10 junctional bases match TRBD1. Sample: PBMCs from blood, taken 14 to 15 days before vaccination. The TCR comes from a man in his forties or fifties who received an inactivated influenza vaccine. Donor details come from another sample of the same person, matched by shared clones. The CDR3 amino acid sequence is: CASSRAGQGSWTDTQYF. In nucleotides, the sequence is TGCGCCAGCAGCAGGGCGGGACAGGGGTCTTGGACAGATACGCAGTATTTT. Reference TRBV5-1 and TRBJ2-3 genes cover what lies past the CDR3, so the full variable domain is KAGVTQTPRYLIKTRGQQVTLSCSPISGHRSVSWYQQTPGQGLQFLFEYFSETQRNKGNFPGRFSGRQFSNSRSEMNVSTLELGDSALYLCASSRAGQGSWTDTQYFGPGTRLTVL.